Below, 17 T cell receptor beta chains from the same sample are listed, as sequenced in a study of shared clonotypes between healthy human individuals. TCRdb's table, derived via immunoSEQ multiplex PCR, lists solely in-frame clones and lacks some. The sample includes fewer than 200,000 clones, approximately 92% of them seen just once. The material sequenced was naive CD4+ T cells sorted from blood. Subset here: CD45RA+ positively selected. These receptors were obtained from a young woman in good health.

The V call is TRBV19, the J call TRBJ2-7, with 8 bases identical to TRBD1. Trimming at V came to 6 bases and at J to 0 bases, leaving 4 bases not matched to a gene. This CDR3 comprises 14 residues. The V gene's germline CDR1 is LNHDA and CDR2 SQIVND (reference sequence). CDR3 bases: TGTGCCAGTAGAATGACAGGGGTCTCCTACGAGCAGTACTTC. It yields the protein CASRMTGVSYEQYF.

The chain combines TRBV25-1 with TRBJ2-1, with 12 bases aligning to TRBD2. The CDR3 length is 16 residues. Germline assignment: CDR1 MGHDK and CDR2 SYGVNS. V lost 6 bases, J lost 7 bases, and 10 bases stayed unmatched. The CDR3 is CASSRELAGGINEQFF. CDR3 DNA: TGTGCCAGCAGCCGAGAACTAGCGGGAGGCATAAATGAGCAGTTCTTC. Combining the CDR3 with reference TRBV25-1 and TRBJ2-1 gives the whole variable domain EADIYQTPRYLVIGTGKKITLECSQTMGHDKMYWYQQDPGMELHLIHYSYGVNSTEKGDLSSESTVSRIRTEHFPLTLESARPSHTSQYLCASSRELAGGINEQFFGPGTRLTVL.

V is TRBV19 and J is TRBJ2-7; TRBD1 matches at 7 bases. The CDR3 contains 14 residues. The J segment lost 2 bases and the V segment lost 5 bases, leaving 6 bases of the junction unmatched. Looked up from germline, CDR1 is LNHDA and CDR2 is SQIVND (reference sequence). The CDR3 spells CASSPRQGPYEQYF. The DNA for the CDR3 is TGTGCCAGTAGTCCCCGACAGGGCCCCTACGAGCAGTACTTC.

The V call is TRBV25-1, the J call TRBJ1-6; D ambiguous. V lost 6 bases, J lost 10 bases, and 16 bases lay in between. The CDR3 has 14 residues. The germline V gene encodes CDR1 MGHDK and CDR2 SYGVNS. For the CDR3, the DNA is TGTGCCAGCAGCAAAGACCGGAATGGCTCACCCCTCCACTTT. Its protein product is CASSKDRNGSPLHF.

This clone has just one count. The genes are TRBV7-3 and TRBJ2-1; D remains ambiguous. From germline, CDR1 is SGHTA and CDR2 FQGTGA. Trimming shortened V by 5 bases and J by 9 bases, and 17 bases separated the two germline ends. The CDR3 totals 14 residues. The CDR3 reads CASSPSGVQSEQFF. The CDR3 bases are TGTGCCAGCAGCCCAAGTGGGGTACAAAGTGAGCAGTTCTTC.

V is TRBV4-1 and J is TRBJ2-2; D unresolved. The V gene lost 1 base and the J gene lost 9 bases, with 9 bases spanning the gap. From germline, CDR1 is MGHRA and CDR2 YSYEKL. This CDR3 is 13 amino acids long. CDR3 region: CASSQVPRRELFF. As DNA, the CDR3 is TGCGCCAGCAGCCAAGTCCCCCGCCGGGAGCTGTTTTTT.

This chain connects TRBV4-1 to TRBJ1-6; D call uncertain. This CDR3 contains 17 residues. CDR1 MGHRA and CDR2 YSYEKL come from the germline V gene. Trimming removed 0 bases from V and 9 bases from J, with 18 bases in between. CDR3 sequence: CASSQDSSGGYVSPLHF. The CDR3 nucleotides read TGCGCCAGCAGCCAAGACTCGAGTGGTGGGTACGTTTCACCCCTCCACTTT.

The rearrangement joins TRBV11-2 to TRBJ1-1, with a possible D match to TRBD1 (6 bases). Germline lookup yields CDR1 SGHAT and CDR2 FQNNGV. V was shortened by 5 bases and J by 6 bases, with 16 bases between the two germline ends. CDR3 length equals 14 residues. This chain's CDR3 is CASSQNRASSEAFF. The CDR3 region has the DNA TGTGCCAGCAGCCAAAACAGGGCGTCCTCTGAAGCTTTCTTT. Full variable domain (remainder filled in from reference TRBV11-2 and TRBJ1-1): EAGVAQSPRYKIIEKRQSVAFWCNPISGHATLYWYQQILGQGPKLLIQFQNNGVVDDSQLPKDRFSAERLKGVDSTLKIQPAKLEDSAVYLCASSQNRASSEAFFGQGTRLTVV.

J is TRBJ2-7 and V is TRBV30; D call uncertain. CDR1 and CDR2 from the germline V gene are GTSNPN and SVGIG (reference sequence). V was clipped by 3 bases and J by 4 bases, with 19 bases between them. The CDR3 has 15 amino acids. CDR3 DNA sequence: TGTGCCTGGAGCCCCCCCGGCAGGTGGTCGTACGAGCAGTACTTC. Protein sequence: CAWSPPGRWSYEQYF.

The CDR3 protein is CASSSGQVSVNEKLFF. The DNA for the CDR3 is TGTGCCAGCAGCTCGGGGCAAGTATCGGTTAATGAAAAACTGTTTTTT. This chain connects TRBV5-8 to TRBJ1-4; tentatively, D is TRBD1 (5 bases). CDR1 SGHTS and CDR2 YDEGEE come from the germline V gene. V was shortened by 3 bases and J by 4 bases, with 16 bases between the two germline ends. CDR3 size: 16 residues.

The J gene is TRBJ2-2, the V gene TRBV14; TRBD1 matches at 10 bases. The CDR3 runs to 16 residues. The germline gives CDR1 SGHDN, CDR2 FVKESK. Trimming at V came to 4 bases and at J to 4 bases, leaving 6 bases not matched to a gene. The CDR3 protein is CASSLGTGEVTGELFF. The CDR3 bases are TGTGCCAGCAGCCTCGGGACAGGGGAGGTCACCGGGGAGCTGTTTTTT.

The V gene is TRBV18, the J gene TRBJ1-1; D gene uncertain. The CDR3 is 13 residues long. Germline-derived CDR1 and CDR2 are KGHSH and LQKENI. The V gene lost 2 bases and the J gene lost 1 base, with 5 bases spanning the gap. CDR3 protein: CASSPGRNTEAFF. Here the CDR3 DNA reads TGTGCCAGCTCACCAGGTCGGAACACTGAAGCTTTCTTT.

The chain combines TRBV7-2 with TRBJ1-1, with D perhaps matching TRBD1 (6 bases). Germline CDR1 and CDR2: SGHTA and FQGNSA. This CDR3 is built from 16 residues. The V and J ends lost 4 bases and 1 base respectively, with 16 bases between them. CDR3 sequence: CASSYQPRGTNTEAFF. The CDR3 nucleotides are TGTGCCAGCAGCTACCAACCCAGGGGCACGAACACTGAAGCTTTCTTT.

The chain joins TRBV7-8 to TRBJ2-5; TRBD2 is a possible D gene (5 bases). Matching the DNA end better, TRBJ2-7 makes the J call doubtful. Germline V gene data show CDR1 as SGHVS and CDR2 as FQNEAQ. CDR3 size: 13 residues. CDR3: CASSPPPSSEQYF. The CDR3 bases are TGTGCCAGCAGCCCCCCCCCTAGCTCCGAGCAGTACTTC.

As to this clone: Other nucleotide sequences in the sample specify the same CDR3. The rearrangement uses TRBV10-3 and TRBJ1-5, with no clear D. V was cut by 2 bases and J by 4 bases, with 9 bases left in between. Germline lookup yields CDR1 ENHRY and CDR2 SYGVKD. The CDR3 totals 14 residues. CDR3 amino acids: CAISEVNSNQPQHF. The CDR3 nucleotides read TGTGCCATCAGTGAGGTGAACAGTAATCAGCCCCAGCATTTT.

This rearrangement joins TRBV10-1 to TRBJ2-7; 9 bases are a match to TRBD1. The length of the CDR3 is 13 residues. Looked up from germline, CDR1 is WNHNN and CDR2 is SYGVQD (reference sequence). V lost 6 bases to trimming and J lost 5 bases; unmatched junction nucleotides: 5. This CDR3 reads CASSLQGAHEQYF. The CDR3 coding sequence is TGCGCCAGCAGCCTACAGGGGGCCCACGAGCAGTACTTC.

This chain connects TRBV11-2 to TRBJ1-5, with D maybe TRBD1 (6 bases). V was cut by 3 bases and J by 7 bases, with 25 bases left in between. The CDR3 length is 18 residues. Germline values: CDR1 SGHAT, CDR2 FQNNGV. This chain's CDR3 is CASSFPLMLQGKNQPQHF. The CDR3, as DNA: TGTGCCAGCAGCTTCCCCCTAATGTTACAGGGTAAGAACCAGCCCCAGCATTTT.